These T cell receptor beta chains were read from a single sample in a study. Each CDR3 protein gets one entry after TCRdb re-called the 5' RACE reads with MiXCR. The table includes tens of thousands of distinct CDR3 sequences, approximately 24% detected once. Sequenced material: tumor-infiltrating naive CD4+ T cells sorted from the breast tumor. Receptors were obtained from a female donor with breast cancer. Each CDR3 is given with its conserved first and last residue. Each record gives: J gene, V gene, D gene, clone size, CDR3 protein, CDR3 DNA. The D gene is left open where the match is weak. Clone size is stated in some rows and not others, as once, few, many or a class when expanded.

>TRBJ2-7|TRBV7-2|NA|NA
CASSLEPTLQYF
TGTGCCAGCAGCTTAGAACCGACTTTGCAGTACTTC
>TRBJ1-1|TRBV12-3/TRBV12-4|NA|NA
CASNIRTDGGEAFF
TGTGCCAGCAACATAAGGACAGACGGAGGTGAAGCTTTCTTT
>TRBJ1-2|TRBV5-5|NA|many
CASSYLNDRRYGYTF
TGTGCCAGCAGCTACTTAAACGACAGGCGCTATGGCTACACCTTC
>TRBJ2-7|TRBV7-9|NA|NA
CASSALGKTYEQYF
TGTGCCAGCAGCGCCCTGGGCAAAACCTACGAGCAGTACTTC
>TRBJ2-7|TRBV4-2|NA|NA
CASSQEGTTYEQYF
TGTGCCAGCAGCCAAGAGGGCACCACCTACGAGCAGTACTTC
>TRBJ2-7|TRBV20-1|TRBD2|NA
CSAASASGSHEQYF
TGCAGTGCCGCAAGCGCTAGCGGGAGCCACGAGCAGTACTTC
>TRBJ2-7|TRBV11-1|NA|NA
CASSFSRGTVREQYF
TGTGCCAGCAGCTTTTCAAGAGGGACGGTTCGCGAGCAGTACTTC
>TRBJ1-2|TRBV5-1|TRBD1|many
CASSLEHGTGGYTF
TGCGCCAGCAGCTTGGAACATGGGACAGGGGGCTACACCTTC
>TRBJ2-3|TRBV24-1|TRBD2|few
CATSAWTSGSKSDTQYF
TGTGCCACCAGTGCCTGGACTAGCGGGAGCAAGTCAGATACGCAGTATTTT
>TRBJ2-3|TRBV12-3/TRBV12-4|TRBD2|NA
CASGLAGEDTQYF
TGTGCCAGCGGACTAGCGGGAGAAGATACGCAGTATTTT
>TRBJ1-5|TRBV5-5|TRBD1|NA
CASTFTGGVGQPQHF
TGTGCCAGCACCTTCACAGGGGGCGTAGGGCAGCCCCAGCATTTT
>TRBJ2-5|TRBV20-1|NA|few
CSARNTFEETQYF
TGCAGTGCTAGGAATACCTTTGAGGAGACCCAGTACTTC
>TRBJ1-5|TRBV20-1|NA|NA
CSARESVGNQPQHF
TGCAGTGCTAGAGAGTCGGTCGGGAATCAGCCCCAGCATTTT
>TRBJ2-1|TRBV7-2|NA|few
CASGAPGTPYNEQFF
TGTGCCAGCGGAGCCCCGGGAACACCTTACAATGAGCAGTTCTTC
>TRBJ1-4|TRBV2|TRBD1|few
CASMPGQGRAVEKLFF
TGTGCCAGCATGCCGGGACAGGGAAGAGCGGTAGAAAAACTGTTTTTT
>TRBJ1-5|TRBV6-1|NA|NA
CASSYWAKPQHF
TGTGCCAGCAGTTACTGGGCTAAGCCCCAGCATTTT
>TRBJ1-1|TRBV18|TRBD1|NA
CASSQRQGKMNTEAFF
TGTGCCAGCTCACAAAGACAGGGTAAGATGAACACTGAAGCTTTCTTT
>TRBJ1-2|TRBV20-1|TRBD1|NA
CSARETGVVRGYTF
TGCAGTGCTAGAGAGACAGGGGTTGTACGAGGCTACACCTTC
>TRBJ2-3|TRBV7-9|NA|few
CASSPSTWRITDTQYF
TGTGCCAGCAGCCCCTCTACGTGGAGGATTACCGATACGCAGTATTTT
>TRBJ2-7|TRBV6-5|TRBD1|NA
CASSHGVGTGDDNYEQYF
TGTGCCAGCAGTCATGGGGTCGGGACAGGGGATGATAACTACGAGCAGTACTTC
>TRBJ2-4|TRBV3-1|TRBD2|NA
CASSQERPSMDGGNIQYF
TGTGCCAGCAGCCAAGAAAGGCCTAGTATGGACGGGGGGAACATTCAGTACTTC
>TRBJ2-1|TRBV5-1|NA|few
CASSLEGLGEQFF
TGCGCCAGCAGCTTGGAAGGGCTGGGGGAGCAGTTCTTC
>TRBJ1-5|TRBV7-8|NA|many
CASSRAQGRGQPQHF
TGTGCCAGCAGCAGAGCACAGGGTCGAGGGCAGCCCCAGCATTTT
>TRBJ2-7|TRBV5-6|NA|many
CASRYQSYEQYF
TGTGCCAGCAGATACCAAAGCTACGAGCAGTACTTC
>TRBJ2-6|TRBV24-1|TRBD2|few
CATSTSGSFRANVLTF
TGTGCCACCTCTACTAGCGGGAGCTTTAGGGCCAACGTCCTGACTTTC
>TRBJ2-4|TRBV20-1|NA|NA
CSARLGNIQYF
TGCAGTGCTAGATTGGGGAACATTCAGTACTTC
>TRBJ2-1|TRBV5-1|TRBD1|NA
CASTLYRGPDNEQFF
TGCGCCAGCACCCTCTACAGGGGGCCTGATAATGAGCAGTTCTTC
>TRBJ2-3|TRBV20-1|TRBD2|NA
CSATRLAGGTDTQYF
TGCAGTGCTACCAGACTAGCGGGGGGCACAGATACGCAGTATTTT
>TRBJ1-4|TRBV4-1|NA|few
CASSLATTNEKLFF
TGCGCCAGCAGCCTAGCCACAACTAATGAAAAACTGTTTTTT
>TRBJ2-2|TRBV6-2/TRBV6-3|TRBD2|many
CASSYSRGTTNTGELFF
TGTGCCAGCAGTTACTCTCGCGGGACTACAAACACCGGGGAGCTGTTTTTT
>TRBJ2-1|TRBV20-1|NA|few
CSRPTDNEQFF
TGCAGTCGCCCCACCGACAATGAGCAGTTCTTC
>TRBJ1-2|TRBV28|NA|few
CASSSGGADYGYTF
TGTGCCAGTAGTTCGGGGGGAGCGGACTATGGCTACACCTTC
>TRBJ2-7|TRBV5-1|NA|many
CASSLGPDEQYF
TGCGCCAGCAGCCTGGGTCCGGACGAGCAGTACTTC
>TRBJ2-7|TRBV4-1|NA|once
CASSQERVDPEQYF
TGCGCCAGCAGCCAAGAGCGTGTCGACCCCGAGCAGTACTTC
>TRBJ2-2|TRBV29-1|NA|many
CSVATGILDTGELFF
TGCAGCGTAGCCACAGGGATATTGGACACCGGGGAGCTGTTTTTT